This entry concerns a single TCR beta chain. This clone was counted once. This clone's antigen is unknown. One base away there is no much larger clone; base qualities are not given. Genomic DNA was isolated from the sorted cells so that the TCRbeta CDR3 region could be sequenced. The immunoSEQ Assay was used to sequence the TCRbeta CDR3 regions. TCRdb obtained this table from immuneACCESS and retained in-frame rearrangements with V and J assigned. These tables miss some clones; where compared with another copy, unresolved V genes account for less than half of the shortfall, and the remainder is unexplained. The sample table records fewer than 70,000 clones; roughly 84% of these occur just once. The ten largest clones add up to around 1.5% of the sample. The entry originates in a study of OX40 agonist ivuxolimab in advanced cancers. Concerning the study at large: Ivuxolimab was an agonistic, fully human IgG2 monoclonal antibody directed against OX40 (CD134), a costimulatory receptor. Intravenous ivuxolimab was administered to patients every 2 weeks at six dose levels: 0.01, 0.1, 0.3, 1.5, 3 and 10 mg/kg. Among the 50 to 55 dose-escalation patients, approximately 20 had hepatocellular carcinoma, 15 or so melanoma, 9 renal cell carcinoma and 9 head and neck cancer. In the dose-escalation cohort, approximately 80% of patients were male, and the mean age was around 65 years with a range of about 20 to 79. Prior anti-PD-1, anti-PD-L1 or anti-CTLA-4 therapy was permitted, and checkpoint inhibitors had been received by approximately 39% of dose-escalation patients. Partial responses were achieved by three dose-escalation patients, of whom one had hepatocellular carcinoma and two had cutaneous melanoma. The purpose of peripheral TCRbeta sequencing was to test whether ivuxolimab changed TCR sequence diversity and led to clonal T-cell expansion. The monotherapy dose-escalation portion (N of about 47 patients) of the phase I ivuxolimab trial is reported in the paper.

The CDR3 runs 23 residues from the cysteine to the phenylalanine. Just CDR3 DNA is preserved here, 69 bases in frame from base 1. CDR1 LNHDA and CDR2 SQIVND were looked up in the germline V gene (reference sequence). V and J lose 5 bases and 0 bases, and a span of 35 bases separates them. The investigation overall reported the following: Low levels of normalized T-cell clonal expansion were also seen in some patients who did not respond. The antigen specificity of the peripheral T cells that underwent clonal expansion was not determined. In the 0.1-3.0 mg/kg groups, partial responders had among the lowest normalized peripheral clonal expansion, particularly in CD8+ T cells. After ivuxolimab, expanded clones were on average more numerous among CD8+ T cells than among CD4+ T cells. At doses from 0.1 to 3.0 mg/kg, clonal expansion was seen in both CD4+ and CD8+ blood T cells between baseline and week 6.

The trial excluded patients who had a history of autoimmune disease or who were on systemic immunosuppression. Peripheral blood for TCR sequencing was drawn from every dose cohort at baseline, at cycle 4 day 1 and at cycle 7 day 1. Samples were obtained from an open-label, multicenter, first-in-human phase I dose-escalation trial of ivuxolimab. Adults with locally advanced or metastatic melanoma, renal cell, hepatocellular, or head and neck squamous cell carcinoma were enrolled in the trial. Before TCR sequencing, CD4+ T cells and CD8+ T cells were sorted from peripheral blood as separate populations.

Recombination linked TRBV19 to TRBJ1-3; TRBD1 is a weak D gene call, 6 bases matching. This clonotype was obtained from an adult with an advanced solid tumor such as melanoma, head and neck, liver or kidney cancer. Sequenced material: CD4+ or CD8+ T cells sorted from blood, taken in a trial of the OX40 agonist ivuxolimab. The CDR3 region has the sequence CASSPHTGRRTSLPSSSGNTIYF. The DNA sequence reads TGTGCCAGTAGTCCCCATACAGGGAGACGCACTAGTCTACCATCCAGCTCTGGAAACACCATATATTTT. The reference TRBV19 and TRBJ1-3 proteins fill in what lies around the CDR3, so the full variable domain reads DGGITQSPKYLFRKEGQNVTLSCEQNLNHDAMYWYRQDPGQGLRLIYYSQIVNDFQKGDIAEGYSVSREKKESFPLTVTSAQKNPTAFYLCASSPHTGRRTSLPSSSGNTIYFGEGSWLTVV.